This paragraph covers one T cell receptor beta chain sequence. The target of this receptor is not known. No qualities accompany the bases; no much larger clone lies one base away. The entry originates in a study of T-cell memory formation after mild COVID-19 (dated by TCRdb to the early 2020s). At the level of the whole study: TCR sequence clusters from the two donors were largely donor specific. T-cell clones expanding and contracting after mild COVID-19 in a couple of donors were tracked by longitudinal TCRalpha and TCRbeta repertoire sequencing. The cohort was made up of two young adult volunteers, one female and one male, who were previously healthy.

PBMCs were isolated by Ficoll-Paque density gradient centrifugation. Reads for this sample came from an Illumina NovaSeq 6000. TCRalpha and TCRbeta cDNA libraries were constructed by 5'RACE with constant-segment primers, with sample barcodes and unique molecular identifiers being introduced. RNA was extracted from every sample with Trizol reagent. Amplification of the libraries took two PCR steps, and the second step added a second sample barcode plus Illumina TruSeq adapters. Sequencing of the libraries was done on an Illumina NovaSeq, producing 2 x 150 bp paired-end reads. The original pipeline was this. Demultiplexing of reads and collapsing into UMI-guided consensus sequences were performed with migec v1.2.7. Using mixcr v2.1.11, UMI consensuses were aligned to TRA and TRB V and J templates and then assembled into clonotypes. Clonotypes were classified as expanded or contracted when called significant by both edgeR and NoisET, with noise models trained on biological replicates. For edgeR calls, the thresholds were a false discovery rate-adjusted p below 0.01 and a log2 fold-change of 1. As an exploratory analysis of dynamics, max-normalized trajectories of the 1000 most abundant clonotypes were examined with PCA combined with hierarchical clustering. Each responding clone was given a CD4 or CD8 phenotype based on the CD4+ and CD8+ repertoires, which had been sequenced separately. TCRdb's own reprocessing of the public reads used fastp at Q25 and MiXCR and kept productive beta chains. Rows with one shared CDR3 protein collapse into an entry with the most common genes and DNA. What appears here as the V and J calls and clone size reflects TCRdb's work, not the paper's. The sample table shows roughly 100,000 distinct CDR3 sequences, and over 10% are seen once. The top ten hold approximately 30% of the sample.

The investigation overall reported the following: The study included only a couple of mild cases, and larger cohorts that include severe cases with pre-infection samples were judged to be necessary. SARS-CoV-2 specificity was not confirmed for the second-wave clones peaking on day 37. The detection of some responding clones in pre-infection memory suggests that pre-existing cross-reactive memory T cells joined the SARS-CoV-2 response. From day 15 to 85, contracting clones showed balanced CD4/CD8 phenotypes, whereas a second wave of clones that expanded from day 15 to 37 leaned towards CD4+. Contracting CD4+ clones were located mainly in the CM and EM memory subsets, whereas CD8+ clones were found to be enriched in EMRA.

V and J are truncated by 0 bases and 10 bases respectively, leaving an intervening sequence of 7 bases. CDR1 ENHRY and CDR2 SYGVKD are derived from the germline V gene. From the cysteine through the phenylalanine, the CDR3 covers 13 amino acids. Of all the DNA, just the CDR3 is kept, 39 bases in frame from base 1. This sequence originates from an adult woman who had mild COVID-19 (a few samples of this study predate the infection). The sample titles of this study are shuffled in the database, so cell type and time point are left out; the donor was told from shared clones. The rearranged chain carries TRBV10-3 and TRBJ1-6, with an unclear D gene assignment. The sequenced sample was PBMCs or a T cell subset sorted from them (not recorded which). The CDR3 in this case is CAISESMTSPLHF. The DNA sequence reads TGTGCCATCAGTGAGTCGATGACCTCACCCCTCCACTTT.